Sequencing of this TCR beta chain was carried out in a study of regulatory dendritic cells for organ transplantation. Study results and limitations: Naive CD4+ and CD8+ repertoires were highly diverse; memory CD8+ was most oligoclonal. The authors noted considerable between-person heterogeneity in alloreactive memory CD8+ cells. Regulatory dendritic cells appeared to expand memory CD8+ clones less than mature ones.

Concerning this clone: Its antigen is unidentified.

Data came from immunoSEQ multiplex PCR; TCRdb stores just in-frame clones and leaves some out. The sample records about 38,000 clones, 75% to 95% being singletons. Memory T cells were CD45RO+, naive were CD45RA+, sorted by FACS. Sequencing was performed on naive CD8+ T cells from blood. Subset indicated: CD45RA+ naive T cells. The origin of this receptor is a human donor in good health.

The CDR3, as DNA: TGTGCCAGCAGAGCAGGACAGGGATCTAATGAAAAACTGTTTTTT. It specifies CASRAGQGSNEKLFF. The J gene is TRBJ1-4, the V gene TRBV6-5, with 8 bases fitting TRBD1. This CDR3 is 15 amino acids long. Looked up from germline, CDR1 is MNHEY and CDR2 is SVGAGI. With 6 bases clipped from V and 3 bases from J, the junction kept 6 bases outside the gene matches.